The entry below gives a single T cell receptor (beta chain) sequence along with its context. This sample is drawn from a study of blood T cell repertoires in COVID-19. Study information: From T cells, B-cell-depleted T cells, or PBMCs came the material, which was cDNA or gDNA.

The V and J ends lost 2 bases and 3 bases, in that order; junction bases with no gene match: 1. Germline CDR1 MNHNY, CDR2 SVGAGI (reference sequence). CDR3 size: 14 residues. As processed by the authors: Reference gene primers were amplified, and this amplification served to estimate nucleated cell counts. The method was immunoSEQ multiplex PCR; TCRdb's version includes in-frame clones alone and lacks a portion of them. V, J and clone size are taken as reported in that table, and D and trimming were inferred from the DNA itself. The table records roughly 190,000 clones, around four fifths of them present only once.

The source material was peripheral blood. The TCR was taken from a woman between 70 and 85 years old with active or convalescent COVID-19. The chain has TRBV6-6 and TRBJ2-1; 7 bases agree with TRBD1. The DNA for the CDR3 is TGTGCCAGCAGTTACCGGGACAGCTACAATGAGCAGTTCTTC. Translation gives CASSYRDSYNEQFF.